This TCR beta chain was found in a study of T cells in Graves' hyperthyroidism and ophthalmopathy. Amplification targeted TCR beta CDR3 regions from RNA transcripts. Researchers ran a first-round RT-PCR on the TCR CDR3 using the HTBI primer set. Each CDR3 protein gets one entry after TCRdb re-called the multiplex PCR reads with MiXCR. The sample records about 840,000 distinct CDR3 sequences, around 38% being singletons. V gave up 1 base and J gave up 8 bases; unmatched junction bases: 6. Germline CDR1 reads LNHNV; CDR2 reads YYDKDF (reference sequence). The CDR3 is made up of 16 amino acids. This clonotype was counted between two and nine times. Diagnoses were established using clinical symptoms, serum thyroxine and TRAb, thyroid ultrasound and orbital computed tomography.

Specimen: blood. The receptor's source is a man aged 18 to 29 with Graves' hyperthyroidism. The chain has TRBV15 and TRBJ2-1; TRBD2 matches 12 bases. In nucleotides, the CDR3 is TGTGCCACCAGCAGAGTCGGGACTAGCGGGTACCATGAGCAGTTCTTC. It translates to CATSRVGTSGYHEQFF.